This T cell receptor (beta chain) was captured in a study of blood T cells in healthy people across ages. Study results and caveats: Getting older went along with TCR beta diversity per million T cells dropping roughly linearly.

V dropped 2 bases and J dropped 5; count of bases not matched to a gene: 11. CDR1 and CDR2 (germline): SGHTA, FQGTGA. CDR3 size: 17 residues. Every sample gave at least 5 micrograms of total RNA when it was extracted. Comment on this clonotype: What it binds is not known.

A J-beta primer mix and a sample-barcoded 5' primer were used in a second PCR of about 7 to 12 cycles. Each CDR3 protein is one row after TCRdb ran MiXCR on the 5' RACE reads. The sample contains under 1,000,000 distinct CDR3 sequences, about 47% of which appear only once. The gene calls are TRBV7-3 and TRBJ2-1; 8 bases align to TRBD2. The clonotype comes from a man older than 75 in good health. The material sequenced was blood. The CDR3 sequence is CASSLPTLAGTNNEQFF. DNA of the CDR3: TGTGCCAGCAGCTTACCCACTTTAGCGGGAACAAACAATGAGCAGTTCTTC.